Listed here are 22 T cell receptor beta chains from one sample, sequenced in a study of T cells after yellow fever vaccination. TCRdb independently ran MiXCR on the 5' RACE reads; one entry per CDR3 protein. Of 40,000 to 50,000 distinct CDR3 sequences listed, about 7% were seen once; the top ten hold approximately 16%. Sequenced here: CD8+ T cells not binding an NS4B(214-222) dextramer, sorted from PBMCs, sampled 45 days after the yellow fever booster vaccination. The receptors were gathered from a man aged 25 to 45 who received the YFV17D yellow fever vaccine.

This clonotype was counted ten times or more. This chain uses TRBV27 with TRBJ2-2; perhaps TRBD2 as D (6 bases). Trimming removed 3 bases from V and 0 bases from J, with 14 bases in between. CDR1 is MNHEY and CDR2 is SMNVEV in the germline V gene (reference sequence). The CDR3 length is 17 residues. CDR3 sequence (DNA): TGTGCCAGCAGTTTCCTCGTAGCGGCCTCGAACACCGGGGAGCTGTTTTTT. Its translation: CASSFLVAASNTGELFF.

This clonotype was picked up many times. The J gene is TRBJ2-7, the V gene TRBV25-1; the D gene is possibly TRBD2 (5 bases). Germline V gives CDR1 MGHDK, CDR2 SYGVNS. The CDR3 has 13 residues. V gave up 2 bases and J gave up 6 bases, with 11 bases separating them. The CDR3 DNA reads as TGTGCCAGCAGTGAAGTTTCTAGCACCGAGCAGTACTTC. Protein product: CASSEVSSTEQYF.

This clonotype was detected ten times or more. The V gene is TRBV6-2 or TRBV6-3, the J gene TRBJ2-7; perhaps TRBD2 as D (6 bases). CDR1 MNHEY and CDR2 SVGEGT come from the germline V gene. The V and J ends lost 7 bases and 7 bases respectively, with 20 bases between them. CDR3 size: 14 residues. The CDR3 bases are TGTGCCAGCATCAGCGGTGGCGGCGGGGAGGAGCAGTACTTC. This codes for CASISGGGGEEQYF.

The genes are TRBV5-4 and TRBJ2-7; no clear D gene. V was shortened by 4 bases and J by 7 bases, with 9 bases between the two germline ends. CDR1 and CDR2 (germline): SGHNT, YYREEE (reference sequence). This CDR3 has 11 residues. The CDR3 region has the DNA TGTGCCAGCAGCGCTCTAGGGGAGCAGTACTTC. Translation gives CASSALGEQYF.

This clonotype was seen a few times. V is TRBV2 and J is TRBJ2-2; TRBD2 might be the D (6 bases). The CDR3 runs to 16 residues. Germline V CDR1 and CDR2: SNHLY, FYNNEI. V dropped 1 base and J dropped 4 bases, with 13 bases sitting between them. The CDR3 region is CASSEEWGGSTGELFF. Here the CDR3 DNA reads TGTGCCAGCAGTGAAGAATGGGGAGGAAGCACCGGGGAGCTGTTTTTT. Based on the CDR3 plus reference TRBV2 and TRBJ2-2, the full variable domain is EPEVTQTPSHQVTQMGQEVILRCVPISNHLYFYWYRQILGQKVEFLVSFYNNEISEKSEIFDDQFSVERPDGSNFTLKIRSTKLEDSAMYFCASSEEWGGSTGELFFGEGSRLTVL.

This clonotype was counted many times. V usage is TRBV12-3 or TRBV12-4 and J usage is TRBJ2-5, with no clear D. The germline V and J ends were trimmed by 1 base and 7 bases, with 4 bases remaining between them. This CDR3 has 11 amino acids. The CDR3 nucleotides read TGTGCCAGCAGTTTAGAAGGGACCCAGTACTTC. As protein: CASSLEGTQYF.

J is TRBJ2-7 and V is TRBV29-1, with 7 bases fitting TRBD1. This CDR3 comprises 14 residues. Losses at the gene ends were 4 bases for V and 0 bases for J; bases not matched to a gene: 6. The germline V gene has CDR1 SQVTM and CDR2 ANQGSEA. The CDR3 DNA reads as TGCAGCGTTGGGGACAGCCTTAGCTCCTACGAGCAGTACTTC. Residues: CSVGDSLSSYEQYF.

This clonotype was recorded many times. V usage is TRBV7-6 and J usage is TRBJ2-1; TRBD1 might be the D (6 bases). CDR1 SGHVS and CDR2 FNYEAQ come from the germline V gene. The CDR3 sequence is 11 residues long. The V end lost 5 bases, the J end lost 10 bases, and 9 bases lay between the germline ends. This CDR3 is CASSKGQEQFF. CDR3 in DNA: TGTGCCAGCAGCAAAGGACAGGAGCAGTTCTTC.

This clonotype occurred many times. The CDR3 spells CASTGERDFSYEQYF. In DNA form, the CDR3 reads TGTGCCAGCACCGGGGAGAGGGACTTTTCCTACGAGCAGTACTTC. The rearrangement links TRBV7-9 to TRBJ2-7, with a possible D match to TRBD2 (6 bases). Germline V gives CDR1 SEHNR, CDR2 FQNEAQ (reference sequence). This CDR3 spans 15 amino acids. V lost 7 bases, J lost 1 base, and 17 bases lay in between.

This clonotype was seen repeatedly, ten times or more. The J gene is TRBJ2-1, the V gene TRBV27, with D maybe TRBD1 (5 bases). Germline loops: CDR1 MNHEY, CDR2 SMNVEV (reference sequence). The CDR3 contains 14 residues. V was shortened by 2 bases and J by 6 bases, with 11 bases between the two germline ends. CDR3 in amino acids: CASSLTDNVNEQFF. The CDR3 DNA reads as TGTGCCAGCAGTTTAACGGACAACGTCAATGAGCAGTTCTTC.

The CDR3 is CASSQDTSGFFYEQYF. The CDR3 DNA is TGTGCCAGCAGCCAAGATACTAGCGGGTTTTTTTACGAGCAGTACTTC. This sequence joins TRBV3-1 and TRBJ2-7; 9 nucleotides agree with TRBD2. The V gene end was trimmed by 0 bases and the J gene end by 4 bases; junction bases not matched to a gene: 7. Germline loops: CDR1 LGHDT, CDR2 YNNKEL (reference sequence). The CDR3 contains 16 residues.

This clonotype was detected ten times or more. This rearrangement joins TRBV7-9 to TRBJ1-2; TRBD1 matches 10 bases. CDR1 is SEHNR, CDR2 FQNEAQ, per germline (reference sequence). There are 15 residues in the CDR3. V gave up 5 bases and J gave up 7 bases; unmatched junction bases: 10. The CDR3 coding sequence is TGTGCCAGCAGCCACATCGAAGGGACAGGGGTTGGCTACACCTTC. Amino acid sequence: CASSHIEGTGVGYTF.

The chain has TRBV5-4 and TRBJ2-3; 7 nucleotides line up with TRBD2. This CDR3 has 17 amino acids. From germline, CDR1 is SGHNT and CDR2 YYREEE (reference sequence). Losses at the gene ends were 6 bases for V and 1 base for J; bases not matched to a gene: 14. The CDR3: CASTLGEGGPRTDTQYF. In DNA, the CDR3 is TGTGCCAGCACTCTAGGGGAGGGAGGGCCACGCACAGATACGCAGTATTTT.

This clonotype has at least ten counts. The chain has TRBV4-3 and TRBJ2-7; 9 bases align to TRBD1. V lost 4 bases to trimming and J lost 2 bases; unmatched junction nucleotides: 3. The CDR3 totals 14 residues. The germline V gene has CDR1 LGHNA and CDR2 YSLEER. CDR3 amino acids: CASSPGTGTYEQYF. CDR3 in DNA: TGCGCCAGCAGCCCCGGGACAGGGACCTACGAGCAGTACTTC.

This clonotype was observed at least ten times. The chain uses TRBV11-2 and TRBJ2-7, with D tentatively TRBD1 (5 bases). The CDR3 is 13 amino acids. CDR1 and CDR2 from the germline V gene are SGHAT and FQNNGV. The V and J ends lost 2 bases and 3 bases respectively, with 8 bases between them. CDR3 sequence: CASSLHQGYEQYF. The CDR3 nucleotides are TGTGCCAGCAGCTTACATCAGGGCTACGAGCAGTACTTC. The full variable domain, with the rest looked up from reference TRBV11-2 and TRBJ2-7, is EAGVAQSPRYKIIEKRQSVAFWCNPISGHATLYWYQQILGQGPKLLIQFQNNGVVDDSQLPKDRFSAERLKGVDSTLKIQPAKLEDSAVYLCASSLHQGYEQYFGPGTRLTVT.

This clonotype was detected many times. The chain is built from TRBV5-1 and TRBJ2-1; D tentatively reads TRBD1 or TRBD2 (5 bases each). Per germline, CDR1 SGHRS and CDR2 YFSETQ. CDR3 length: 14 amino acids. Deletions cut 4 bases from V and 3 bases from J, with 11 bases between. CDR3 residues: CASSPGPDYNEQFF. The CDR3 DNA follows: TGCGCCAGCAGCCCGGGACCAGACTACAATGAGCAGTTCTTC.

The table lists this clonotype with many counts. The V call is TRBV2, the J call TRBJ2-3; D is perhaps TRBD2 (5 bases). The V end lost 0 bases, the J end lost 3 bases, and 10 bases lay between the germline ends. This CDR3 region has 15 residues. The V gene's germline CDR1 is SNHLY and CDR2 FYNNEI. The CDR3 is CASSEAELATDTQYF. The CDR3 DNA reads as TGTGCCAGCAGTGAAGCCGAGCTAGCAACAGATACGCAGTATTTT.

This clonotype was seen repeatedly, ten times or more. This sequence joins TRBV6-5 and TRBJ2-1, with 10 bases lining up with TRBD2. CDR1 is MNHEY and CDR2 is SVGAGI in the germline V gene. After removal of 6 bases from V and 9 bases from J, the junction contained 17 bases not matched to a gene. There are 17 residues in the CDR3. DNA of the CDR3: TGTGCCAGCAGGGCCGCCATCCTAGCGGGAGATGTCGGTGAGCAGTTCTTC. Encoded protein: CASRAAILAGDVGEQFF.

This clonotype was observed a few times. This chain connects TRBV7-3 to TRBJ2-1; D not resolved. The CDR3 consists of 17 residues. Per the germline V gene, CDR1 is SGHTA and CDR2 is FQGTGA. With 5 bases removed from V and 0 bases from J, the gap between germline ends came to 17 bases. In nucleotides, the CDR3 is TGTGCCAGCAGCCCAGCAACCAGGACGAGCTCCTACAATGAGCAGTTCTTC. Amino acid sequence: CASSPATRTSSYNEQFF. Based on the CDR3 plus reference TRBV7-3 and TRBJ2-1, the full variable domain is GAGVSQTPSNKVTEKGKYVELRCDPISGHTALYWYRQSLGQGPEFLIYFQGTGAADDSGLPNDRFFAVRPEGSVSTLKIQRTERGDSAVYLCASSPATRTSSYNEQFFGPGTRLTVL.

Many counts were recorded for this clonotype. The V gene is TRBV20-1, the J gene TRBJ2-5; no reliable D call. The CDR3 has 12 residues. CDR1 DFQATT and CDR2 SNEGSKA come from the germline V gene (reference sequence). The V gene lost 6 bases and the J gene lost 2 bases, with 10 bases spanning the gap. In nucleotides, the CDR3 is TGCAGTGCCCCCGGCGCACAAGAGACCCAGTACTTC. Amino acids: CSAPGAQETQYF.

This clonotype has a handful of counts. The chain carries TRBV9 and TRBJ2-7, with 9 nucleotides matching TRBD1. The CDR3 totals 14 residues. V lost 3 bases, J lost 1 base, and 2 bases stayed unmatched. The germline gives CDR1 SGDLS, CDR2 YYNGEE. This chain's CDR3 is CASSGQGGSYEQYF. The CDR3 nucleotides are TGTGCCAGCAGCGGACAGGGGGGGTCCTACGAGCAGTACTTC.

This clonotype was seen repeatedly, ten times or more. This rearrangement joins TRBV14 to TRBJ2-1, with D uncertain. V lost 2 bases, J lost 4 bases, and 9 bases lay in between. The CDR3 totals 14 residues. Germline V gene data show CDR1 as SGHDN and CDR2 as FVKESK. CDR3 coding DNA: TGTGCCAGCAGCCAAAGGACCACGTACAATGAGCAGTTCTTC. Amino acid sequence: CASSQRTTYNEQFF.